Sequencing of this T cell receptor beta chain was carried out in a study of T cells after yellow fever vaccination. Study context: Low-cell-number fractions underwent preparation using SMART-Seq v4 Ultra Low Input.

Study-level results: Weaker overall, the secondary response nonetheless peaked faster (day 5 versus 15). Abundant clonotypes from the bulk population could contaminate FACS-sorted repertoires.

Germline assignment: CDR1 SEHNR and CDR2 FQNEAQ (reference sequence). The V end lost 1 base, the J end lost 4 bases, and 11 bases lay between the germline ends. The CDR3 runs to 15 residues. To note about this clonotype: Antigen: not known.

Template switching by 5'RACE produced TCR cDNA, adding a universal primer site and UMIs. MiXCR was run by TCRdb on the 5' RACE reads, yielding one entry per CDR3 protein. The sample includes 95,000 to 150,000 distinct CDR3 sequences, roughly 15% of them seen just once. The sequencing used CD8+ T cells sorted from PBMCs, collected 5 days after the yellow fever booster vaccination. The receptor was derived from a man aged 18 to 30 who received the YFV17D yellow fever vaccine. The rearrangement joins TRBV7-9 to TRBJ1-5, with D possibly TRBD1 on 6 matching bases. The CDR3 here is CASSLEGGANQPQHF. CDR3 in DNA: TGTGCCAGCAGCTTAGAAGGGGGGGCTAATCAGCCCCAGCATTTT.